This TCR beta chain originates from a study of blood T cell repertoires in COVID-19 (dated by TCRdb to the early 2020s). Regarding the study in general: The collaborator samples originated in the United States, Italy and Spain and spanned the acute and convalescent phases of COVID-19. The prospective study material was composed of cDNA or gDNA derived from T cells, B-cell-depleted T cells, or PBMCs. The dataset comprised deeply sampled blood TCRbeta repertoires from subjects exposed to, actively infected with, or recovered from COVID-19. The repertoires were released in a freely available public database meant as a resource for research on the immune response to SARS-CoV-2. Samples came from the ongoing ImmuneRACE study (first 160 participants) plus 1,254 subjects from 6 global collaborators. Sample metadata almost always included a de-identified subject ID, COVID-19 status, age in years and sex. Where available, HLA class I and class II types were taken from metadata supplied by the sample provider and were not determined by assay-based typing. Study-wide findings and limitations: The amount of clinical and demographic metadata varied by source and participant and was provided uncurated.

From the cysteine up to the phenylalanine, the CDR3 has a length of 15 residues. Only CDR3 DNA remains: 45 bases, in frame from the first base. V lost 6 bases and J lost 0 bases; the stretch between them is 12 bases long. For CDR1 and CDR2, the germline V gene lists ENHRY and SYGVKD. Comment on this clone: Its recognized antigen is unknown. No base qualities exist here, and no much larger clone lies one base off it.

TCRbeta CDR3 regions were amplified from genomic DNA by means of the immunoSEQ Assay, a bias-controlled multiplex PCR. Per the source publication's procedure: Within the assay, amplification of reference gene primers was used to estimate how many nucleated cells each sample contained. To quantify the absolute abundance of each unique TCRbeta CDR3 rearrangement, sequence reads were collapsed and filtered. For each sample, productive Simpson clonality was calculated as the square root of Simpson's diversity index over productive rearrangements. TCRdb mirrors the immuneACCESS table, restricted to in-frame sequences. Some clones are absent from its copies; in checked studies, under half trace to an unresolved V gene, and the reason for the others is unknown. The DNA was the basis for D and trimming; V, J and clone size are from that table. In this sample the table shows roughly 260,000 clones, roughly nine tenths of which occur a single time. Jointly, the top ten make up around 10% of the sample.

Another Seattle source contributed samples from volunteer blood donors who had recovered from COVID-19. Whole blood was collected in K2EDTA tubes by collaborating institutions according to the institutions' own protocols. For TCRbeta analysis, collaborators shipped samples in one of three forms: frozen whole blood, isolated PBMCs, or DNA extracted from either of those sample types. The V and J segments used are TRBV10-3 and TRBJ2-1; a confident D gene designation cannot be given. The sequence was collected from a man in his forties or fifties who had recovered from COVID-19. Sequenced input: peripheral blood. CDR3 sequence: CAISLDTSSYNEQFF. In nucleotide form, the sequence is TGTGCCATCAGCCTTGACACGAGCTCCTACAATGAGCAGTTCTTC.